This T cell receptor delta chain was identified in a study of gamma-delta chains in newborns, infants, children. Background on the study: Microbial exposure reportedly drives polyclonal innate γδ T cell expansion after birth.

TCRdb fed the reads into CATT to redo clone calling. This table holds fewer than 13,000 delta-chain clones, approximately 9.5% found once. As for this clone: The same CDR3 is also encoded by other DNA sequences in this sample.

V was clipped by 4 bases and J by 2 bases, with 17 bases between them. The CDR3 contains 14 residues. Germline V gene data show CDR1 as TVYSNPD and CDR2 as GDNSRS (reference sequence). This clonotype was obtained from a child who was a newborn, infant or young child, either healthy, febrile or measles-vaccinated (not recorded which). The J gene is TRDJ1, the V gene TRDV3; TRDD3 is a possible D gene (6 bases). The sample taken for sequencing was blood. The CDR3 reads CASPHSGDTDKLIF. The CDR3 bases are TGTGCCTCCCCACACTCCGGGGATACCGATAAACTCATCTTT.